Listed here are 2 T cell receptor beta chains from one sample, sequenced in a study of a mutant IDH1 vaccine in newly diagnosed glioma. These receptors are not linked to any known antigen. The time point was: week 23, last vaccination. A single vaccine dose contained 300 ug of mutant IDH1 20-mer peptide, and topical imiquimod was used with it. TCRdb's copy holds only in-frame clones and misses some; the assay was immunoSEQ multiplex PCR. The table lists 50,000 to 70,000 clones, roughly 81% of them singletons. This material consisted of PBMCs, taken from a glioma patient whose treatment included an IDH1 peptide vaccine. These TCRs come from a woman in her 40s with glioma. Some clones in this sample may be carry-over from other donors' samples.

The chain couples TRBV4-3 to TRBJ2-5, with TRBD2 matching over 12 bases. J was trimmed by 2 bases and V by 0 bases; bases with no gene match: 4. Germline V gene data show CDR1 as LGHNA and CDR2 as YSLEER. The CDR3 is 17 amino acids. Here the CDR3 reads CASSQDRTSGDQETQYF. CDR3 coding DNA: TGCGCCAGCAGCCAAGATAGGACTAGCGGGGATCAAGAGACCCAGTACTTC.

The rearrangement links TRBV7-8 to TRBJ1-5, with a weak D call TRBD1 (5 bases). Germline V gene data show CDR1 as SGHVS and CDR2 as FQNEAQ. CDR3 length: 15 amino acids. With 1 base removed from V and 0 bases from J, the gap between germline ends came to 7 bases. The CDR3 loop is CASSLGQSSNQPQHF. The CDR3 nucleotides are TGTGCCAGCAGCTTAGGACAGTCTAGCAATCAGCCCCAGCATTTT.